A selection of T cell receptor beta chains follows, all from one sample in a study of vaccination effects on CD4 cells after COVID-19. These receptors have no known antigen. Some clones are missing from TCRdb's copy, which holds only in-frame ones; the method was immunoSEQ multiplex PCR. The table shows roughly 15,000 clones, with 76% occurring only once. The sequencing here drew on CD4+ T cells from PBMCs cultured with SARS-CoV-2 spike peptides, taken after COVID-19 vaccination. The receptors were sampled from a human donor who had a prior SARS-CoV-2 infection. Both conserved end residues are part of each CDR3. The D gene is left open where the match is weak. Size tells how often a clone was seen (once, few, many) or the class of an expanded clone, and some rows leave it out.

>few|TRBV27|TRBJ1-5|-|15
TGTGCCAGCAGTTTAAAGGGTGCGGGCAATCAGCCCCAGCATTTT
CASSLKGAGNQPQHF
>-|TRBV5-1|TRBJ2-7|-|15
TGCGCCAGCAGAGCCGCAGGCCTACGAACCTACGAGCAGTACTTC
CASRAAGLRTYEQYF
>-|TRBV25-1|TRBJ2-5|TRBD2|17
TGTGCCAGCAGCCCCCAGGGACTACTACTCGGGCCGGAGACCCAGTACTTC
CASSPQGLLLGPETQYF
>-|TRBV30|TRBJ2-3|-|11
TGTGCCTGGAGTCTAGGAGGTACGCAGTATTTT
CAWSLGGTQYF
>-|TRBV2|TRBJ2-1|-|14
TGTGCCAGCAACTCGGGGACATCTCTAAGTGAGCAGTTCTTC
CASNSGTSLSEQFF
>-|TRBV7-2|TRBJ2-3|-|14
TGTGCCAGCAGCTTTCCGGGGGCGAGGGATACGCAGTATTTT
CASSFPGARDTQYF
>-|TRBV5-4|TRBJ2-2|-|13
TGTGCCAGCAGCCGCAGGGTTACCGGGGAGCTGTTTTTT
CASSRRVTGELFF
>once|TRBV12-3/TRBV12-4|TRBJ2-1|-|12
TGTGCCAGCAGGGAAGAGGACAATGAGCAGTTCTTC
CASREEDNEQFF
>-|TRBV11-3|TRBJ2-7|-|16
TGTGCCAGCAGCTTAGTAGAGATGGCAGGGACGGACGAGCAGTACTTC
CASSLVEMAGTDEQYF
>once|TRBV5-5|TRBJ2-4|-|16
TGTGCCAGCAGCCCCCCGGGACACGGGGTTTCAGGCATTCAGTACTTC
CASSPPGHGVSGIQYF
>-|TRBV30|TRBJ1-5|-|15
TGTGCCTGGAGTGTTGGCAGGGTAAGCAATCAGCCCCAGCATTTT
CAWSVGRVSNQPQHF
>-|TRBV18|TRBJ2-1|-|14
TGTGCCAGCTCACCACCGAGTCTCGGGACAGAGCAGTTCTTC
CASSPPSLGTEQFF
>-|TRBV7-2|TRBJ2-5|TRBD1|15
TGTGCCAGCAGCTCCCAGGGACAGGAACAAGAGACCCAGTACTTC
CASSSQGQEQETQYF
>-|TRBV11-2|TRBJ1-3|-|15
TGTGCCAGCAACCGGGGAGGAAACTCTGGAAACACCATATATTTT
CASNRGGNSGNTIYF
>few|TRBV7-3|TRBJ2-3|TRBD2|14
TGTGCCAGCAGTATGGGGGGGAGCACAGATACGCAGTATTTT
CASSMGGSTDTQYF
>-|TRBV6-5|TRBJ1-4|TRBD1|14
TGTGCCAGCAGCTTGACAGGGGGTAGTGAAAAACTGTTTTTT
CASSLTGGSEKLFF
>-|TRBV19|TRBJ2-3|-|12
TGTGCCAGTATTGGGTTGGATGGTACGCAGTATTTT
CASIGLDGTQYF
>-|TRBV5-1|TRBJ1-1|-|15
TGCGCCAGCAGCGGGGGTCGGGGGCTTGATACTGAAGCTTTCTTT
CASSGGRGLDTEAFF
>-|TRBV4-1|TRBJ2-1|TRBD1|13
TGCGCCAGCAGCCAAACAGGGGGGAATGAGCAGTTCTTC
CASSQTGGNEQFF
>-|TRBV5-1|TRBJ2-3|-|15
TGCGCCAGCAGCTTCGTAGGATGGCGCACAGATACGCAGTATTTT
CASSFVGWRTDTQYF
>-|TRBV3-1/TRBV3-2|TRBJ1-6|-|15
TGTGCCAGCAGCCAGCGCGGGTCCCCGCATTCACCCCTCCACTTT
CASSQRGSPHSPLHF
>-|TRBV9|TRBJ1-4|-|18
TGTGCCAGCAGCCCACAAGGGGGGAACCGGGGTCTTTATGAAAAACTGTTTTTT
CASSPQGGNRGLYEKLFF
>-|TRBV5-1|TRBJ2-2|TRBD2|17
TGCGCCAGCAGCTTGGATGTGACTAGCGGATACACCGGGGAGCTGTTTTTT
CASSLDVTSGYTGELFF
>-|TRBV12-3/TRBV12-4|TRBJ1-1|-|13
TGTGCCAGCAGGGCGACGGTCAACACTGAAGCTTTCTTT
CASRATVNTEAFF
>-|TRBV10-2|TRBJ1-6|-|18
TGCGCCAGCATCAATACCATTCTGGGGGCTGGACAAAATTCACCCCTCCACTTT
CASINTILGAGQNSPLHF
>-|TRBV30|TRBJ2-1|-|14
TGTGCCTGGAGTGTTCTTCAAGAAGGAGGAGAGCAGTTCTTC
CAWSVLQEGGEQFF
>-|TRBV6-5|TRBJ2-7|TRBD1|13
TGTGCCAGCAGGGACAGGGGGCCCTACGAGCAGTACTTC
CASRDRGPYEQYF
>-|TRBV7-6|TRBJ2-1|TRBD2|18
TGTGCCAGCAGCTTACTGCCTAGCGGGAGGGCCGACTACAATGAGCAGTTCTTC
CASSLLPSGRADYNEQFF